The 2 T cell receptor beta chains listed next were all sequenced from one sample in a study of cytomegalovirus exposure and HLA in healthy donors. With 60 Vbeta and 13 Jbeta primers, the PCR was carried out. Assay used: immunoSEQ multiplex PCR; TCRdb lists only in-frame clones, some missing. The table lists fewer than 150,000 clones, around 77% of them singletons, with 0.95% to 1.5% in the top ten. Sequencing was carried out using PBMCs. The source is a man aged 50 to 60 in good health and CMV-seronegative.

In its sample, this clone was seen once. V gene TRBV2 combines with J gene TRBJ1-2, with D uncertain. Trimming shortened V by 5 bases and J by 0 bases, and 7 bases separated the two germline ends. The CDR3 covers 13 residues. The germline CDR1 and CDR2 sequences are SNHLY and FYNNEI. The CDR3 reads CASSRGSNYGYTF. In DNA, the CDR3 is TGTGCCAGCAGTCGAGGTTCTAACTATGGCTACACCTTC.

The V and J genes are TRBV11-2 and TRBJ2-5; 11 bases fit TRBD2. The CDR3 is 17 residues long. CDR1 and CDR2 (germline): SGHAT, FQNNGV. The V gene end was trimmed by 3 bases and the J gene end by 5 bases; junction bases not matched to a gene: 11. CDR3 bases: TGTGCCAGCAGCTTCTATAGACTAGCGGGATCTCGGGAGACCCAGTACTTC. Amino acid sequence: CASSFYRLAGSRETQYF. The complete variable domain, with remaining parts taken from reference TRBV11-2 and TRBJ2-5, reads EAGVAQSPRYKIIEKRQSVAFWCNPISGHATLYWYQQILGQGPKLLIQFQNNGVVDDSQLPKDRFSAERLKGVDSTLKIQPAKLEDSAVYLCASSFYRLAGSRETQYFGPGTRLLVL.